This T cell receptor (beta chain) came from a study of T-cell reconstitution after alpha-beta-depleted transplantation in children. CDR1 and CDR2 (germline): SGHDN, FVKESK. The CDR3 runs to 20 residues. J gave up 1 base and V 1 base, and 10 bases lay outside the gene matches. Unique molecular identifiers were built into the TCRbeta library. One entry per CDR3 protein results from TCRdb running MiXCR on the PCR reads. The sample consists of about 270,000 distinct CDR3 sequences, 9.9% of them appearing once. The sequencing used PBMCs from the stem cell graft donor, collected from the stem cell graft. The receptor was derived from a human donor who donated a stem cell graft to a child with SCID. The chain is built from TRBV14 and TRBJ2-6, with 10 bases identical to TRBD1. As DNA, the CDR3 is TGTGCCAGCAGCCAAGGAGACAGGGGGCGCCCGGGGTCTGGGGCCAACGTCCTGACTTTC. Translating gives CASSQGDRGRPGSGANVLTF.